A single sample is the source of the 27 T cell receptor beta chains below, sequenced in a study of blood T cell repertoires in COVID-19. Sequencing was performed with immunoSEQ multiplex PCR; in TCRdb, only in-frame clones are kept and a portion is missing. The sample lists about 180,000 clones, 89% occurring once. The specimen was peripheral blood. These receptors all stem from a man aged 18 to 30 who had recovered from COVID-19.

The rearrangement links TRBV12-5 to TRBJ1-3, with TRBD1 identical over 10 bases. J gave up 4 bases and V 5 bases, and 8 bases lay outside the gene matches. Germline-derived CDR1 and CDR2 are LGHNT and FRNRAP. There are 16 residues in the CDR3. The CDR3 region has the DNA TGTGCTAGTGGTCCTCCGGGACAGGGGTGGGGAAACACCATATATTTT. This codes for CASGPPGQGWGNTIYF.

The V and J genes are TRBV19 and TRBJ2-3; 8 nucleotides agree with TRBD2. The J segment lost 6 bases and the V segment lost 5 bases, leaving 10 bases of the junction unmatched. CDR1 and CDR2 (germline): LNHDA, SQIVND (reference sequence). CDR3 size: 15 residues. The CDR3 here is CASSLGLGISDTQYF. CDR3 nucleotides: TGTGCCAGTAGTTTGGGACTAGGGATCTCCGATACGCAGTATTTT.

The gene calls are TRBV2 and TRBJ1-1; 10 bases are shared with TRBD1. CDR3 length: 14 amino acids. Trimming at V came to 7 bases and at J to 7 bases, leaving 9 bases not matched to a gene. Germline V gene data show CDR1 as SNHLY and CDR2 as FYNNEI. The CDR3 DNA is TGTGCCAGCAAGCCGGACAGGGGGTTTGGTGAAGCTTTCTTT. It is translated as CASKPDRGFGEAFF.

This chain uses TRBV10-3 with TRBJ2-2; 7 bases align to TRBD2. Germline trimming cut 4 bases from V and 2 bases from J; bases unmatched to any gene: 10. The germline V gene has CDR1 ENHRY and CDR2 SYGVKD. The CDR3 is 17 residues long. The CDR3 protein is CAISVGLASGNTGELFF. CDR3 DNA sequence: TGTGCCATCAGTGTAGGACTCGCTAGCGGCAACACCGGGGAGCTGTTTTTT.

This clone was observed once. The genes are TRBV6-2 or TRBV6-3 and TRBJ1-4; the D is unclear. Germline V gene data show CDR1 as MNHEY and CDR2 as SVGEGT. The V gene lost 5 bases and the J gene lost 7 bases, with 8 bases spanning the gap. This CDR3 contains 12 residues. The DNA of the CDR3 is TGTGCCAGCAGTCGGGGTTTTGAAAAACTGTTTTTT. Protein product: CASSRGFEKLFF.

The V and J genes are TRBV13 and TRBJ2-3; 10 bases line up with TRBD1. Germline V gene data show CDR1 as PRHDT and CDR2 as FYEKMQ (reference sequence). The CDR3 covers 14 residues. Trimming at V came to 5 bases and at J to 5 bases, leaving 4 bases not matched to a gene. The CDR3 DNA reads TGTGCCAGCAGCGCCCGGACAGGGGGAGATACGCAGTATTTT. Its translation: CASSARTGGDTQYF.

This clone was detected once. The chain carries TRBV3-1 (or the pseudogene TRBV3-2) and TRBJ2-5; 11 positions agree with TRBD1. The V gene's germline CDR1 is LGHDT and CDR2 YNNKEL (reference sequence). The junction had 7 bases not matched to a gene; V was cut back by 2 bases and J by 5 bases. The CDR3 spans 16 residues. In nucleotides, the CDR3 is TGTGCCAGCAGCCAACGGACAGGGGGCAAGGATGAGACCCAGTACTTC. Amino acids: CASSQRTGGKDETQYF.

The J gene is TRBJ1-6, the V gene TRBV23-1; no reliable D call. TRBV23-1 counts as an open reading frame of uncertain function. The CDR3 consists of 9 residues. Between the trimmed V and J ends, which lost 8 bases and 16 bases, there was a span of 9 bases. CDR3: CASPVFLHF. The CDR3 DNA follows: TGCGCCAGCCCAGTATTTCTCCACTTT.

The rearrangement uses TRBV5-1 and TRBJ2-6; D is unclear. The germline V gene encodes CDR1 SGHRS and CDR2 YFSETQ. V was pared by 0 bases and J by 1 base, with 5 bases between. CDR3 length equals 15 residues. CDR3 nucleotide sequence: TGCGCCAGCAGCTTGGCCGGGTCTGGGGCCAACGTCCTGACTTTC. It specifies CASSLAGSGANVLTF.

The chain carries TRBV4-3 and TRBJ2-1, with D maybe TRBD1 (6 bases). The germline V and J ends were trimmed by 6 bases and 2 bases, with 14 bases remaining between them. Germline lookup yields CDR1 LGHNA and CDR2 YSLEER. The CDR3 loop spans 15 amino acids. The CDR3 sequence is CASSLETGPYNEQFF. The CDR3 nucleotides read TGCGCCAGCAGTCTGGAAACAGGGCCCTACAATGAGCAGTTCTTC.

The chain has TRBV27 and TRBJ1-2; a weak D match, TRBD1 (6 bases). This CDR3 is 17 amino acids long. Germline values: CDR1 MNHEY, CDR2 SMNVEV (reference sequence). Trimming stripped 5 bases from V and 1 base from J, with 20 bases between. In DNA form, the CDR3 reads TGTGCCAGCAGTCCACGGACAGCCTATGCGGATAACTATGGCTACACCTTC. Its translation is CASSPRTAYADNYGYTF.

The chain joins TRBV5-1 to TRBJ2-2; D remains ambiguous. The CDR3 contains 14 residues. Germline CDR1 is SGHRS and CDR2 is YFSETQ. V lost 0 bases and J lost 8, with 11 bases in between. The CDR3 sequence is CASSLGASWGELFF. The CDR3 region has the DNA TGCGCCAGCAGCTTGGGAGCCTCCTGGGGGGAGCTGTTTTTT.

The gene calls are TRBV12-3 or TRBV12-4 and TRBJ1-4; no reliable D call. This CDR3 has 12 amino acids. V was shortened by 5 bases and J by 13 bases, with 14 bases between the two germline ends. CDR3 amino acids: CASSPSARRLFF. For the CDR3, the DNA is TGTGCCAGCAGTCCGAGTGCGCGCCGACTGTTTTTT.

This chain links TRBV10-3 with TRBJ2-7; 12 nucleotides match TRBD1. Germline V CDR1 and CDR2: ENHRY, SYGVKD. The CDR3 sequence is 14 residues long. J gave up 4 bases and V 10 bases, and 8 bases lay outside the gene matches. CDR3 loop: CASKPGQGAYEQYF. CDR3 DNA: TGTGCCAGCAAGCCGGGACAGGGGGCTTACGAGCAGTACTTC.

The V gene is TRBV5-4, the J gene TRBJ1-1; TRBD1 matches 7 bases. This CDR3 has 14 residues. CDR1 and CDR2 (germline): SGHNT, YYREEE (reference sequence). Germline trimming cut 3 bases from V and 0 bases from J; bases unmatched to any gene: 2. The CDR3 DNA follows: TGTGCCAGCAGCTCAGGACAGGTGAACACTGAAGCTTTCTTT. Protein sequence: CASSSGQVNTEAFF.

The rearrangement uses TRBV6-5 and TRBJ2-4; maybe TRBD1 (6 bases). V lost 2 bases and J 7 bases, leaving 15 bases between the germline ends. CDR1 is MNHEY and CDR2 is SVGAGI in the germline V gene. This CDR3 region has 15 residues. The CDR3: CASSYVAGAENIQYF. Written as DNA, the CDR3 is TGTGCCAGCAGTTACGTCGCAGGGGCCGAGAACATTCAGTACTTC.

The rearrangement uses TRBV19 and TRBJ1-1; 8 bases map to TRBD1. V gave up 5 bases and J gave up 5 bases; unmatched junction bases: 4. CDR3 length: 13 residues. CDR1 and CDR2 from the germline V gene are LNHDA and SQIVND (reference sequence). CDR3 in DNA: TGTGCCAGTAGTCCCGACAGGGGTACTGAAGCTTTCTTT. It yields the protein CASSPDRGTEAFF. The full variable domain, with the rest looked up from reference TRBV19 and TRBJ1-1, is DGGITQSPKYLFRKEGQNVTLSCEQNLNHDAMYWYRQDPGQGLRLIYYSQIVNDFQKGDIAEGYSVSREKKESFPLTVTSAQKNPTAFYLCASSPDRGTEAFFGQGTRLTVV.

This rearrangement joins TRBV7-2 to TRBJ2-3; D possibly corresponds to TRBD2 (5 bases). V lost 4 bases, J lost 5 bases, and 10 bases lay in between. Germline CDR1 and CDR2: SGHTA and FQGNSA. The CDR3 runs to 13 residues. CDR3 in DNA: TGTGCCAGCAGCTCTGGACTCCAAGATACGCAGTATTTT. Protein product: CASSSGLQDTQYF.

The gene calls are TRBV5-4 and TRBJ2-3, with D perhaps matching TRBD2 (7 bases). V lost 4 bases and J lost 1, with 22 bases in between. CDR3 length equals 18 residues. Germline V gene data show CDR1 as SGHNT and CDR2 as YYREEE (reference sequence). The CDR3 DNA follows: TGTGCCAGCAGCGGGGGGGCAGGCAATGTAAGGGGCACAGATACGCAGTATTTT. Encoded protein: CASSGGAGNVRGTDTQYF.

This clone came up once. The chain joins TRBV9 to TRBJ2-3; D ambiguous. This CDR3 has 12 residues. Germline CDR1 and CDR2: SGDLS and YYNGEE. The ends were cut back, 4 bases at V and 7 bases at J, with 10 bases in the middle. CDR3 sequence: CASSLDSHTQYF. CDR3 DNA: TGTGCCAGCAGCCTTGACTCCCATACGCAGTATTTT.

The chain joins TRBV4-1 to TRBJ1-4, with 9 bases lining up with TRBD1. Germline V gene sequence: CDR1 MGHRA, CDR2 YSYEKL. V shed 3 bases, J shed 8 bases, and the junction held 10 bases outside the gene matches. The CDR3 length is 16 residues. For the CDR3, the DNA is TGCGCCAGCAGCCAGTTCCCTGGACAGGGGAGAGAAAAACTGTTTTTT. Translation gives CASSQFPGQGREKLFF.

This chain joins TRBV7-2 and TRBJ1-2; 9 bases fit TRBD1. J gave up 8 bases and V 3 bases, and 10 bases lay outside the gene matches. This CDR3 is 15 amino acids long. Germline V lookup: CDR1 SGHTA, CDR2 FQGNSA. CDR3 in amino acids: CASSFGQGPAGGYTF. Written as DNA, the CDR3 is TGTGCCAGCAGCTTCGGACAGGGGCCCGCCGGGGGCTACACCTTC.

With regard to this clone: At one end, the junction sequence differs from germline, possibly due to a read error. The genes are TRBV3-1 (or the pseudogene TRBV3-2) and TRBJ2-7; 9 bases line up with TRBD1. CDR1 and CDR2 (germline): LGHDT, YNNKEL (reference sequence). The CDR3 extends over 14 amino acids. CDR3 coding DNA: TGTGCCAGCAGTCAAGCCGGGACAGGGCACGAGCAGTACTTC. Amino acids: CASSQAGTGHEQYF.

J is TRBJ2-2 and V is TRBV6-6, with D tentatively TRBD2 (5 bases). Per germline, CDR1 MNHNY and CDR2 SVGAGI (reference sequence). The CDR3 consists of 14 residues. The germline V and J ends were trimmed by 0 bases and 6 bases, with 8 bases remaining between them. The CDR3 DNA reads as TGTGCCAGCAGTTACTCGACCGGGGCCGGGGAGCTGTTTTTT. Encoded protein: CASSYSTGAGELFF.

The J gene is TRBJ2-1, the V gene TRBV28; maybe TRBD2 (5 bases). The germline gives CDR1 MDHEN, CDR2 SYDVKM. The CDR3 spans 14 residues. Trimming left V 2 bases short and J 9 bases short, with 14 bases between. CDR3 amino acids: CASSLNGLAGEQFF. CDR3 nucleotide sequence: TGTGCCAGCAGTTTAAATGGGCTAGCCGGTGAGCAGTTCTTC. Based on the CDR3 plus reference TRBV28 and TRBJ2-1, the full variable domain is DVKVTQSSRYLVKRTGEKVFLECVQDMDHENMFWYRQDPGLGLRLIYFSYDVKMKEKGDIPEGYSVSREKKERFSLILESASTNQTSMYLCASSLNGLAGEQFFGPGTRLTVL.

J is TRBJ2-7 and V is TRBV10-2, with 9 bases matching TRBD1. J lost 0 bases, V lost 7 bases, and 7 bases had no gene match. This CDR3 contains 15 residues. CDR1 and CDR2 (germline): WSHSY, SAAADI. CDR3 sequence: CASNTPGQGSYEQYF. The CDR3 DNA follows: TGCGCCAGCAATACCCCGGGACAGGGCTCCTACGAGCAGTACTTC.

This chain connects TRBV24-1 to TRBJ2-7; the match to TRBD1 covers 7 bases. The CDR3 covers 14 residues. J gave up 5 bases and V 4 bases, and 7 bases lay outside the gene matches. CDR1 and CDR2 from the germline V gene are KGHDR and SFDVKD. The CDR3 sequence is CATSDQDQGDEQYF. The CDR3, as DNA: TGTGCCACCAGTGACCAAGACCAGGGGGACGAGCAGTACTTC.